This T cell receptor beta chain was sequenced during a study of cytomegalovirus exposure and HLA in healthy donors. J was trimmed by 4 bases and V by 7 bases; bases with no gene match: 8. The CDR3 runs 14 residues. CDR1 is MNHNY and CDR2 is SVGAGI in the germline V gene (reference sequence). In the PCR, 60 Vbeta and 13 Jbeta primers were used. TCRdb's table, derived via immunoSEQ multiplex PCR, lists solely in-frame clones and lacks some. The table lists 120,000 or so clones, around 79% of them singletons. Material for sequencing was PBMCs. The receptor comes from a woman between 40 and 50 years old in good health and CMV-seronegative. V gene TRBV6-6 combines with J gene TRBJ1-2; 8 bases match TRBD1. Here the CDR3 reads CASISVGQGYGYTF. In DNA form, the CDR3 reads TGTGCCAGCATATCTGTCGGACAGGGCTATGGCTACACCTTC.